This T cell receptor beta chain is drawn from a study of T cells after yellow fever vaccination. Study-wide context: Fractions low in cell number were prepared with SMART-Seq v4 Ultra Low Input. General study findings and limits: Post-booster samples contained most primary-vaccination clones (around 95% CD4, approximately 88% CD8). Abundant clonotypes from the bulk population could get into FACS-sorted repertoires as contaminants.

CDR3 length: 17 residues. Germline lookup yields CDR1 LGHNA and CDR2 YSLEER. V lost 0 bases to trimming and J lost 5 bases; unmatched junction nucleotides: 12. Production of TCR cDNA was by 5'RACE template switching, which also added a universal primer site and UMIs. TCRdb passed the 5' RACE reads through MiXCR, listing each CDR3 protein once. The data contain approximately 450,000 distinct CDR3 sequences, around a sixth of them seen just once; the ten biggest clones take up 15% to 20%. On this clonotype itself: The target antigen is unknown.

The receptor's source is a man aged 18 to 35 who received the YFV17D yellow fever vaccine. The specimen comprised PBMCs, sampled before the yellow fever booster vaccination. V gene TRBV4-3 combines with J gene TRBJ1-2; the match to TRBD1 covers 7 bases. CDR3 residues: CASSQEGRTGEFYGYTF. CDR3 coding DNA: TGCGCCAGCAGCCAAGAGGGAAGAACAGGGGAATTTTATGGCTACACCTTC.